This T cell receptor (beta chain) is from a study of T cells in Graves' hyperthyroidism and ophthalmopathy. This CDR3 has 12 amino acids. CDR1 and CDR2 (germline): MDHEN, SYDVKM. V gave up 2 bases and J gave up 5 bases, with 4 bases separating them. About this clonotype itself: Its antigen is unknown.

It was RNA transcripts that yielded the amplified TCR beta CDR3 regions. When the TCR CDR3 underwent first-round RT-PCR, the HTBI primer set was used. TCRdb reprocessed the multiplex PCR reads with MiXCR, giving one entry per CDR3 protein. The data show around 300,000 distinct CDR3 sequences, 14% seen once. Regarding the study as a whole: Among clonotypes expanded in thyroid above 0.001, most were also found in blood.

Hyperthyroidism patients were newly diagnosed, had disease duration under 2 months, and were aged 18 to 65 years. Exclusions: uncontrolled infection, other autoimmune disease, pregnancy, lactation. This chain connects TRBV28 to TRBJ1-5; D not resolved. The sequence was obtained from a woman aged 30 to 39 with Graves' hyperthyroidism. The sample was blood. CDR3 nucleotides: TGTGCCAGCAGTTTACTCCATCAGCCCCAGCATTTT. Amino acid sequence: CASSLLHQPQHF.